The 9 T cell receptor beta chains below come from one sample, sequenced in a study of OX40 agonist ivuxolimab in advanced cancers. Sequencing was performed with immunoSEQ multiplex PCR; in TCRdb, only in-frame clones are kept and a portion is missing. The sample lists approximately 60,000 clones, more than 80% seen once, with over 11% in the top ten. This specimen was CD4+ or CD8+ T cells sorted from blood, taken in a trial of the OX40 agonist ivuxolimab. Receptors originate from an adult with an advanced solid tumor such as melanoma, head and neck, liver or kidney cancer.

The chain uses TRBV7-2 and TRBJ2-7; either TRBD1 or TRBD2 may fit D (6 bases each). Deletions cut 1 base from V and 2 bases from J, with 9 bases between. CDR1 and CDR2 from the germline V gene are SGHTA and FQGNSA. This CDR3 has 14 amino acids. The CDR3 protein is CASSLGGGTYEQYF. The CDR3 nucleotides are TGTGCCAGCAGCTTAGGAGGGGGGACCTACGAGCAGTACTTC.

This clone has only a few counts. This sample includes further DNA sequences coding for the same CDR3. This chain links TRBV7-9 with TRBJ2-2; perhaps TRBD1 as D (6 bases). Germline values: CDR1 SEHNR, CDR2 FQNEAQ (reference sequence). V lost 1 base and J 4 bases, leaving 7 bases between the germline ends. The CDR3 is made up of 14 amino acids. The CDR3: CASSLGGGTGELFF. CDR3 nucleotide sequence: TGTGCCAGCAGCTTAGGAGGGGGCACCGGGGAGCTGTTTTTT.

This clone was seen only a few times. This sequence joins TRBV5-1 and TRBJ2-2, with D perhaps being TRBD1 or TRBD2 (5 bases each). CDR3 size: 14 residues. CDR1 is SGHRS, CDR2 YFSETQ, per germline. V lost 4 bases and J lost 2, with 9 bases in between. The CDR3 sequence: CASSTGPNTGELFF. DNA of the CDR3: TGCGCCAGCAGCACGGGGCCTAACACCGGGGAGCTGTTTTTT.

V and J are TRBV19 and TRBJ2-1; D is perhaps TRBD1 (6 bases). Germline V lookup: CDR1 LNHDA, CDR2 SQIVND (reference sequence). The CDR3 is made up of 14 amino acids. V was trimmed by 7 bases and J by 0 bases, leaving 10 bases between them. Here the CDR3 reads CASKWTASYNEQFF. The CDR3 coding sequence is TGTGCCAGTAAGTGGACAGCCTCCTACAATGAGCAGTTCTTC.

The rearrangement uses TRBV19 and TRBJ2-7, with D maybe TRBD2 (5 bases). This CDR3 region has 13 residues. V dropped 4 bases and J dropped 3 bases, with 10 bases sitting between them. CDR1 is LNHDA and CDR2 is SQIVND in the germline V gene (reference sequence). This CDR3 reads CASSTSSNYEQYF. CDR3 sequence (DNA): TGTGCCAGTAGTACTAGCTCCAACTACGAGCAGTACTTC.

The J gene is TRBJ2-5, the V gene TRBV4-1; D not resolved. The length of the CDR3 is 11 residues. Trimming removed 0 bases at V and 4 bases at J, with 0 bases between. In germline, CDR1 is MGHRA, CDR2 YSYEKL. The CDR3 is CASSQEETQYF. As DNA, the CDR3 is TGCGCCAGCAGCCAAGAAGAGACCCAGTACTTC.

The J gene is TRBJ2-7, the V gene TRBV6-5, with 14 bases that match TRBD2. Germline trimming cut 6 bases from V and 7 bases from J; bases unmatched to any gene: 8. Germline assignment: CDR1 MNHEY and CDR2 SVGAGI. CDR3 length: 15 amino acids. CDR3 residues: CASSHRTSGGREQYF. The CDR3 nucleotides are TGTGCCAGCAGCCACCGGACTAGCGGGGGGCGTGAGCAGTACTTC.

This chain uses TRBV5-1 with TRBJ1-1, with 8 bases matching TRBD1. Germline CDR1 and CDR2: SGHRS and YFSETQ. The CDR3 is 15 amino acids. With 1 base clipped from V and 5 bases from J, the junction kept 7 bases outside the gene matches. The CDR3 nucleotides are TGCGCCAGCAGCTTGATGCAGGGGGCGAGAACTGAAGCTTTCTTT. Its protein product is CASSLMQGARTEAFF.

V is TRBV5-6 and J is TRBJ2-7, with D uncertain. There are 14 residues in the CDR3. Germline V gives CDR1 SGHDT, CDR2 YYEEEE. With 2 bases removed from V and 3 bases from J, the gap between germline ends came to 12 bases. For the CDR3, the DNA is TGTGCCAGCAGCTTTGCCGCGATCAACTACGAGCAGTACTTC. It is translated as CASSFAAINYEQYF.